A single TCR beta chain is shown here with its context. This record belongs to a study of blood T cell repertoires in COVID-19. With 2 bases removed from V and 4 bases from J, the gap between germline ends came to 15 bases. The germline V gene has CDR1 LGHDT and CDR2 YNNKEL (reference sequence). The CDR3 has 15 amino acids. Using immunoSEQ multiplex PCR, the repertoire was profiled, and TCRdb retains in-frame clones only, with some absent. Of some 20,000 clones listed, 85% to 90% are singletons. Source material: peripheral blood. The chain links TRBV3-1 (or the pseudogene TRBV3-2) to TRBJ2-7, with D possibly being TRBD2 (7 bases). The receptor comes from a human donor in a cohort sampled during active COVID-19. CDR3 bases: TGTGCCAGCAGCCAACAGCGAGGGGGGGCGTACGAGCAGTACTTC. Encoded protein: CASSQQRGGAYEQYF.